Listed below are T cell receptor beta chains from one sample, sequenced in a study of OX40 agonist ivuxolimab in advanced cancers. TCRdb's table, derived via immunoSEQ multiplex PCR, lists solely in-frame clones and lacks some. The sample has about 65,000 clones, around 80% seen once. Sequencing was performed on CD4+ or CD8+ T cells sorted from blood, taken in a trial of the OX40 agonist ivuxolimab. The receptors were sampled from an adult with an advanced solid tumor such as melanoma, head and neck, liver or kidney cancer. Both conserved end residues are part of each CDR3. A D gene is named only where the DNA matches it firmly. Size values are once, few and many counts, or a class for expanded clones, and some rows have none.

. . TRBJ1-1 TRBV5-6 CASARRGVTEAFF TGTGCCAGCGCCCGCCGGGGGGTCACTGAAGCTTTCTTT
. . TRBJ1-3 TRBV5-1 CASSLVPGSGNTIYF TGCGCCAGCAGCTTGGTCCCAGGGTCTGGAAACACCATATATTTT
. TRBD2 TRBJ2-4 TRBV6-1 CASSGLAGSLSKNIQYF TGTGCCAGCAGTGGACTAGCGGGATCTCTATCCAAAAACATTCAGTACTTC
. . TRBJ2-7 TRBV20-1 CSARFREQYF TGCAGTGCTAGGTTTCGCGAGCAGTACTTC
once . TRBJ2-5 TRBV5-1 CASSLDLAETQYF TGCGCCAGCAGCTTGGACCTAGCGGAGACCCAGTACTTC
. TRBD1 TRBJ1-1 TRBV5-1 CASSEPGQGWAFF TGCGCCAGCAGCGAACCGGGACAGGGGTGGGCTTTCTTT
once TRBD1 TRBJ1-2 TRBV9 CASSAQTGLVYGYTF TGTGCCAGCAGCGCTCAGACAGGGCTAGTCTATGGCTACACCTTC
once . TRBJ2-5 TRBV15 CATSRSYVGRETQYF TGTGCCACCAGCAGGTCTTACGTGGGGCGCGAGACCCAGTACTTC
. . TRBJ2-1 TRBV5-4 CASRRALSRDATYNEQFF TGTGCCAGCAGGCGGGCCCTGTCCCGGGACGCTACCTACAATGAGCAGTTCTTC
. . TRBJ1-4 TRBV2 CASRLQALEKLFF TGTGCCAGCAGACTCCAGGCTCTTGAAAAACTGTTTTTT
. TRBD2 TRBJ2-7 TRBV6-6 CASSSERGTYEQYF TGTGCCAGCAGTTCCGAGCGGGGGACCTACGAGCAGTACTTC
. . TRBJ1-2 TRBV15 CATSRDPQGGYTF TGTGCCACCAGCAGAGATCCGCAGGGTGGCTACACCTTC
. . TRBJ2-1 TRBV6-6 CASSYSTAGGVEQFF TGTGCCAGCAGTTACTCGACAGCGGGCGGGGTTGAGCAGTTCTTC
. TRBD2 TRBJ2-2 TRBV18 CASSQAGGRNTGELFF TGTGCCAGCTCTCAAGCGGGAGGGCGCAACACCGGGGAGCTGTTTTTT
. TRBD2 TRBJ2-3 TRBV9 CASSVRGVAGVTDTQYF TGTGCCAGCAGCGTACGAGGCGTGGCGGGAGTAACAGATACGCAGTATTTT
. . TRBJ1-2 TRBV7-2 CASSLVARVGEGYTF TGTGCCAGCAGCTTAGTGGCGAGGGTTGGGGAAGGCTACACCTTC
. . TRBJ2-5 TRBV5-4 CASSLDRRETQYF TGTGCCAGCAGCTTGGACCGGAGGGAGACCCAGTACTTC
. . TRBJ2-1 TRBV19 CASSIDRRRSYNEQFF TGTGCCAGTAGTATAGATCGTAGGAGATCCTACAATGAGCAGTTCTTC
. . TRBJ2-1 TRBV27 CASSFGRSSYNEQFF TGTGCCAGCAGTTTCGGCAGGAGCTCCTACAATGAGCAGTTCTTC
. TRBD2 TRBJ2-5 TRBV5-1 CASSAASGRAGGETQYF TGCGCCAGCAGCGCCGCCAGCGGGAGGGCCGGAGGAGAGACCCAGTACTTC
. TRBD2 TRBJ2-1 TRBV6-5 CASSQLAGGLEQFF TGTGCCAGCAGCCAACTAGCGGGAGGGCTAGAGCAGTTCTTC
. . TRBJ2-3 TRBV7-9 CASSPKGIGTQYF TGTGCCAGCAGCCCAAAGGGGATTGGTACGCAGTATTTT
. . TRBJ1-5 TRBV10-3 CAISEDSDQPQHF TGTGCCATCAGTGAGGACAGTGATCAGCCCCAGCATTTT
. . TRBJ2-7 TRBV2 CASSGVGEQYF TGTGCCAGCAGCGGGGTTGGTGAGCAGTACTTC
. . TRBJ1-1 TRBV7-8 CASSLEAGGTEAFF TGTGCCAGCAGCTTAGAAGCGGGGGGCACTGAAGCTTTCTTT
. TRBD1 TRBJ2-3 TRBV7-3 CASSLRTGSTDTQYF TGTGCCAGCAGCCTCCGGACAGGGAGCACAGATACGCAGTATTTT
. . TRBJ2-3 TRBV7-6 CASSSRTWEGDTQYF TGTGCCAGCAGCTCTCGGACTTGGGAAGGAGATACGCAGTATTTT
. . TRBJ2-2 TRBV6-1 CAINDWGETGELFF TGTGCCATTAACGATTGGGGGGAGACCGGGGAGCTGTTTTTT
. . TRBJ1-4 TRBV19 CASSGSSNEKLFF TGTGCCAGTAGTGGCAGCTCCAATGAAAAACTGTTTTTT
. . TRBJ2-7 TRBV18 CASSPNLGSWGQYF TGTGCCAGCTCACCAAACCTCGGATCATGGGGGCAGTACTTC
. . TRBJ2-1 TRBV6-5 CASSVAEGYNEQFF TGTGCCAGCAGTGTAGCGGAGGGCTACAATGAGCAGTTCTTC
. . TRBJ2-5 TRBV5-4 CASSLEQKGTQYF TGTGCCAGCAGCTTGGAACAGAAAGGGACCCAGTACTTC
. . TRBJ2-6 TRBV7-8 CASSFSGANVLTF TGTGCCAGCAGCTTCTCTGGGGCCAACGTCCTGACTTTC
. . TRBJ1-5 TRBV6-5 CASSYSAYSNQPQHF TGTGCCAGCAGTTACAGTGCCTATAGCAATCAGCCCCAGCATTTT
. TRBD2 TRBJ2-3 TRBV5-1 CASSPPGTSGLRDTQYF TGCGCCAGCAGCCCCCCCGGGACTAGCGGGCTTAGAGATACGCAGTATTTT
. . TRBJ1-1 TRBV5-4 CASSSRDIMNTEAFF TGTGCCAGCAGCTCCCGGGACATCATGAACACTGAAGCTTTCTTT
few . TRBJ1-1 TRBV29-1 CSVSGSNTEAFF TGCAGCGTTTCCGGATCGAACACTGAAGCTTTCTTT